This T cell receptor beta chain was retrieved from a study of cytomegalovirus exposure and HLA in healthy donors. The wider study: A prior analysis found roughly 110 million unique TCR beta sequences from some 190 million T cells. Among the roughly 400 donors who were genotyped, 81% fell in the genetic ancestry cluster that is associated with self-reported Caucasian donors. Study results and caveats: A later analysis reportedly identified an Asian-associated ancestry cluster as carrying fewer N-insertions than the roughly 700-donor mean. DRB1 showed the most TCR associations and HLA-C the fewest in a later analysis, as rates varied by HLA locus.

To note about this clone: Its antigen is still unknown.

There are 15 residues in the CDR3. V gave up 0 bases and J gave up 3 bases; unmatched junction bases: 3. Germline V gives CDR1 MNHEY, CDR2 SVGAGI. The PCR had 60 Vbeta and 13 Jbeta primers. The repertoire was sequenced with immunoSEQ multiplex PCR; TCRdb's copy has only in-frame clones and lacks some. In the table there are around 150,000 clones, around four fifths of which are singletons. This TCR was sampled from a man aged 25 to 45 in good health and CMV-seronegative. Sample: PBMCs. The chain recombines TRBV6-5 with TRBJ2-3; 7 bases are a match to TRBD1. The CDR3 nucleotides read TGTGCCAGCAGTTACTCGGCCAGGGGGACAGATACGCAGTATTTT. Amino acids: CASSYSARGTDTQYF.